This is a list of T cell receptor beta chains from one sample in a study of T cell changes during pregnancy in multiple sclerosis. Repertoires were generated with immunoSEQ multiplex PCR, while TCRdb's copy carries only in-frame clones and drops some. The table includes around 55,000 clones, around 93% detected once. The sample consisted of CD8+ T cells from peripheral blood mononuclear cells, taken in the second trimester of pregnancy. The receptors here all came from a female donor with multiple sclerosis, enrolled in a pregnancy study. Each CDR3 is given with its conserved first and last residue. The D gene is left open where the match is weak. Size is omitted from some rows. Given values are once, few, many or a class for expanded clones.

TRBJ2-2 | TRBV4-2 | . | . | CASSPEGGGTGELFF | TGTGCCAGCAGCCCCGAAGGGGGGGGAACCGGGGAGCTGTTTTTT
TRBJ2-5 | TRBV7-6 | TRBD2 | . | CASSTPSGGARETQYF | TGTGCCAGCAGCACCCCTAGCGGGGGGGCCCGAGAGACCCAGTACTTC
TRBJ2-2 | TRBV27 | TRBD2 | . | CASSHPRTSGTTGELFF | TGTGCCAGCAGTCACCCTAGGACTAGCGGGACCACCGGGGAGCTGTTTTTT
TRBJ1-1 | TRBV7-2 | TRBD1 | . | CASSPSTGLGTEAFF | TGTGCCAGCAGCCCCTCGACAGGGCTGGGCACTGAAGCTTTCTTT
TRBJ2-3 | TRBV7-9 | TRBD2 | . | CASRPPWGGGLADTQYF | TGTGCCAGCAGACCCCCCTGGGGCGGGGGATTGGCAGATACGCAGTATTTT
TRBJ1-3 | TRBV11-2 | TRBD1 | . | CASSLAGGGRNSGNTIYF | TGTGCCAGCAGCTTAGCAGGGGGTGGCAGAAACTCTGGAAACACCATATATTTT
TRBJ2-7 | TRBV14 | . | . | CASSRGPWKEEYEQYF | TGTGCCAGCAGCCGCGGGCCATGGAAAGAGGAGTACGAGCAGTACTTC
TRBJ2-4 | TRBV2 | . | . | CASSGGVGWRGIQYF | TGTGCCAGCAGTGGCGGGGTGGGGTGGCGGGGCATTCAGTACTTC
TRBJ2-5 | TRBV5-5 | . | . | CASSLVVWGEETQYF | TGTGCCAGCAGCTTGGTCGTTTGGGGAGAAGAGACCCAGTACTTC
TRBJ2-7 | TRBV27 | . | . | CASRSPLLDEQYF | TGTGCCAGCAGGTCCCCTCTATTGGACGAGCAGTACTTC
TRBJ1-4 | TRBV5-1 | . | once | CASSLGRGAREKLFF | TGCGCCAGCAGCTTGGGGAGGGGCGCACGTGAAAAACTGTTTTTT
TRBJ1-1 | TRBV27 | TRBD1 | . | CASTSGTGGLTEAFF | TGTGCCAGCACCTCCGGGACAGGGGGCCTCACTGAAGCTTTCTTT
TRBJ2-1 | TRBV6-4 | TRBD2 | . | CASSDSSGSYNEQFF | TGTGCCAGCAGTGACTCTAGCGGGAGCTACAATGAGCAGTTCTTC
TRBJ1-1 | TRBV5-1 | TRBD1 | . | CASSLAGGGQGTEAFF | TGCGCCAGCAGCTTGGCGGGGGGGGGACAGGGCACTGAAGCTTTCTTT
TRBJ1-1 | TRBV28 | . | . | CASSLVAGGNTEAFF | TGTGCCAGCAGTCTCGTTGCCGGGGGGAACACTGAAGCTTTCTTT
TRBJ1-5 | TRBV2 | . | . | CASSDMDTSNRYSNQPQHF | TGTGCCAGCAGTGATATGGACACCTCGAACCGCTATAGCAATCAGCCCCAGCATTTT
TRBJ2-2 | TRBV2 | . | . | CASSSPRGVVSPNTGELFF | TGTGCCAGCAGTTCCCCCAGGGGGGTCGTATCTCCGAACACCGGGGAGCTGTTTTTT
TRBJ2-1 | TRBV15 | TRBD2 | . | CATSVGTSGSYNEQFF | TGTGCCACCAGCGTCGGGACTAGCGGGAGCTACAATGAGCAGTTCTTC
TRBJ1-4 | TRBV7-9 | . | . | CASSFSTNEKLFF | TGTGCCAGCAGCTTCTCAACTAATGAAAAACTGTTTTTT
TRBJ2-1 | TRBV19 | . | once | CASSGVNEQFF | TGTGCCAGTAGCGGGGTGAATGAGCAGTTCTTC
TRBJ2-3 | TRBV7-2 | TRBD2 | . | CASTSGGDYTDTQYF | TGTGCCAGCACAAGCGGGGGGGACTACACAGATACGCAGTATTTT
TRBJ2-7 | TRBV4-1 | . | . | CASSQRELNYEQYF | TGCGCCAGCAGCCAACGGGAACTTAACTACGAGCAGTACTTC
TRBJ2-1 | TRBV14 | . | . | CASSPARRTANRNEQFF | TGTGCCAGCAGCCCCGCCCGGCGGACAGCGAACCGCAATGAGCAGTTCTTC
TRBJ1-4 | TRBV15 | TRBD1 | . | CATSREDRVDEKLFF | TGTGCCACCAGCAGAGAGGACAGGGTGGACGAAAAACTGTTTTTT
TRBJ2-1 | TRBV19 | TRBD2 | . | CASSATSGYDSYNEQFF | TGTGCCAGTAGTGCTACTAGCGGGTACGACTCCTACAATGAGCAGTTCTTC
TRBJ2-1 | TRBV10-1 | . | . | CASSEDTSRSYNEQFF | TGCGCCAGCAGTGAGGATACTAGCAGATCCTACAATGAGCAGTTCTTC
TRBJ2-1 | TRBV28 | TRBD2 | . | CASSWGGRGDEQFF | TGTGCCAGCAGTTGGGGGGGGAGAGGGGATGAGCAGTTCTTC
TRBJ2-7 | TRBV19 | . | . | CASSVTATGEQYF | TGTGCCAGTAGTGTAACTGCCACCGGCGAGCAGTACTTC
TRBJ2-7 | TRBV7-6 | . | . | CASSLAGGGREIPYEQYF | TGTGCCAGCAGCTTAGCCGGGGGCGGGCGGGAGATCCCCTACGAGCAGTACTTC
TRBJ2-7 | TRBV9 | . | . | CASSVNPVGSEQYF | TGTGCCAGCAGCGTAAACCCTGTAGGGAGCGAGCAGTACTTC
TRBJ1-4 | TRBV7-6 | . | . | CASSLLRIRNEKLFF | TGTGCCAGCAGCTTACTGAGGATCAGAAATGAAAAACTGTTTTTT
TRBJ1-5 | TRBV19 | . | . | CASSTQETDGSQPQHF | TGTGCCAGTAGTACCCAGGAGACCGACGGGAGTCAGCCCCAGCATTTT
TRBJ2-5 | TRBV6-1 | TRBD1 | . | CASVGTGGYQETQYF | TGTGCCAGCGTTGGGACAGGGGGGTACCAAGAGACCCAGTACTTC
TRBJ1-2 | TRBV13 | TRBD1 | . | CASTLGQGRIGYTF | TGTGCCAGCACCTTAGGACAGGGTAGGATCGGCTACACCTTC
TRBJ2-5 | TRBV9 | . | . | CASSAGWGVGETQYF | TGTGCCAGCAGCGCCGGTTGGGGGGTAGGGGAGACCCAGTACTTC
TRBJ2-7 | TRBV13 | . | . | CASSLALRAYEQYF | TGTGCCAGCAGCTTAGCCCTCAGGGCCTACGAGCAGTACTTC
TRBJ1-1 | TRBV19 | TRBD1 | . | CASSTITGGETEAFF | TGTGCCAGTAGTACGATCACAGGGGGTGAGACTGAAGCTTTCTTT
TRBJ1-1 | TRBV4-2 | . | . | CASSQEGTLNTEAFF | TGTGCCAGCAGCCAAGAAGGGACACTGAACACTGAAGCTTTCTTT
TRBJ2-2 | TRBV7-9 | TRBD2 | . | CASSPPTSGETNTGELFF | TGTGCCAGCAGCCCTCCGACTAGCGGGGAGACGAACACCGGGGAGCTGTTTTTT
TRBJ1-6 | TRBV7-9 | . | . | CASSSGTYNSPLHF | TGTGCCAGCAGCTCCGGGACCTATAATTCACCCCTCCACTTT
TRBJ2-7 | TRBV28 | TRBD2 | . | CASSSSGSPYEQYF | TGTGCCAGCAGCTCCAGCGGGAGTCCGTACGAGCAGTACTTC
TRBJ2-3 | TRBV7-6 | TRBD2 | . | CASSPGGGGRDTQYF | TGTGCCAGCAGCCCCGGCGGGGGAGGGAGAGATACGCAGTATTTT
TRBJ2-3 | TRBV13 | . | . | CASSLGRGLPTDTQYF | TGTGCCAGCAGCTTAGGCCGGGGACTTCCCACAGATACGCAGTATTTT
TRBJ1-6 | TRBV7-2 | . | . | CASSPTLTGNNSPLHF | TGTGCCAGCAGCCCCACCCTGACAGGAAATAATTCACCCCTCCACTTT
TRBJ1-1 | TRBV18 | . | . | CASSPSPDTEAFF | TGTGCCAGCTCACCAAGCCCCGACACTGAAGCTTTCTTT
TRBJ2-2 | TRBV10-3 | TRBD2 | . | CATAGPGLAGANTGELFF | TGTGCCACCGCAGGCCCGGGACTAGCGGGGGCGAACACCGGGGAGCTGTTTTTT
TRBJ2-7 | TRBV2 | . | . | CASSEGRYSYEQYF | TGTGCCAGCAGTGAAGGCAGGTACTCCTACGAGCAGTACTTC
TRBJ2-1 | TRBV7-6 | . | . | CASSLDQGGSHEQFF | TGTGCCAGCAGCTTAGATCAGGGGGGCTCCCATGAGCAGTTCTTC
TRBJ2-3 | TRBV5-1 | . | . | CASSFTGGTDTQYF | TGCGCCAGCAGCTTCACGGGGGGCACAGATACGCAGTATTTT
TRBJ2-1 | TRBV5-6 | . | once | CASSFRGLYNEQFF | TGTGCCAGCAGCTTCAGGGGCCTTTACAATGAGCAGTTCTTC
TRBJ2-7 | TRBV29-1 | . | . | CSVGGSTPYEQYF | TGCAGCGTTGGAGGTTCCACCCCCTACGAGCAGTACTTC
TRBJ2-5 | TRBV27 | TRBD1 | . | CASRNTGGRETQYF | TGTGCCAGCAGGAACACAGGGGGCAGGGAGACCCAGTACTTC
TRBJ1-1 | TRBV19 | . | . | CASSIGGGTEAFF | TGTGCCAGTAGTATCGGGGGGGGCACTGAAGCTTTCTTT
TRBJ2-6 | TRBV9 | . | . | CASSPNVLSSGANVLTF | TGTGCCAGCAGCCCGAACGTCCTTAGCTCTGGGGCCAACGTCCTGACTTTC
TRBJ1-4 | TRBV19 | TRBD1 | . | CASSASGTGPTTDEKLFF | TGTGCCAGTAGTGCCTCCGGGACAGGACCTACGACGGATGAAAAACTGTTTTTT
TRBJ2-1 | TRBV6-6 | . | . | CASRRAGTGTYNEQFF | TGTGCCAGCAGGCGGGCTGGAACGGGCACCTACAATGAGCAGTTCTTC
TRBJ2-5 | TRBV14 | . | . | CASSPPLLSATQETQYF | TGTGCCAGCAGCCCCCCGTTGCTTAGCGCTACCCAAGAGACCCAGTACTTC
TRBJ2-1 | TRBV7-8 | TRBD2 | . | CASSVTTSGGRNEQFF | TGTGCCAGCAGCGTCACGACTAGCGGGGGTAGAAATGAGCAGTTCTTC
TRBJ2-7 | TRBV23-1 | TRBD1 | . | CAGPPMGQSGEQYF | TGCGCCGGCCCCCCGATGGGACAGTCGGGGGAGCAGTACTTC